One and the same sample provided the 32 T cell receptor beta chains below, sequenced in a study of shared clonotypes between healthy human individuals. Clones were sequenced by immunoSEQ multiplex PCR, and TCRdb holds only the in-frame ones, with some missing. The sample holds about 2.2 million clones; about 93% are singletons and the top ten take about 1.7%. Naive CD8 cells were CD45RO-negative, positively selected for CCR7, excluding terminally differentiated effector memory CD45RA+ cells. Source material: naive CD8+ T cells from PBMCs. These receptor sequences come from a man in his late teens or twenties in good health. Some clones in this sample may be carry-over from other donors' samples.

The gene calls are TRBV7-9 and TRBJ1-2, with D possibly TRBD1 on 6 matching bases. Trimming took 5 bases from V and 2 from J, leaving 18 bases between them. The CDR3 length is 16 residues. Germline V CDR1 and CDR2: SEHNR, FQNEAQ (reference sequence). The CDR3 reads CASSILRTALNYGYTF. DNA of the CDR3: TGTGCCAGCAGCATCCTTCGGACAGCCTTGAACTATGGCTACACCTTC. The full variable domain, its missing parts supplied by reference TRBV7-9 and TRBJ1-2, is DTGVSQNPRHKITKRGQNVTFRCDPISEHNRLYWYRQTLGQGPEFLTYFQNEAQLEKSRLLSDRFSAERPKGSFSTLEIQRTEQGDSAMYLCASSILRTALNYGYTFGSGTRLTVV.

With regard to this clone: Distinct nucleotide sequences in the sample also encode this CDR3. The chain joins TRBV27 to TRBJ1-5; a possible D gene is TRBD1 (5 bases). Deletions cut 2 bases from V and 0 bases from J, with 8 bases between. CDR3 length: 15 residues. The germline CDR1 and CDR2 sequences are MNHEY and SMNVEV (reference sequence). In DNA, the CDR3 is TGTGCCAGCAGTTTAGGGGGGTATAGCAATCAGCCCCAGCATTTT. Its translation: CASSLGGYSNQPQHF.

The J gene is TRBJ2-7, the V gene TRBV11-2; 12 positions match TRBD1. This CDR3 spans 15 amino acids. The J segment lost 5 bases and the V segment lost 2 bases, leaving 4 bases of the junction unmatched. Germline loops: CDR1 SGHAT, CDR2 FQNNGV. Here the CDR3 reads CASSLSRDRGHEQYF. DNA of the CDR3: TGTGCCAGCAGCTTAAGTCGGGACAGGGGGCACGAGCAGTACTTC.

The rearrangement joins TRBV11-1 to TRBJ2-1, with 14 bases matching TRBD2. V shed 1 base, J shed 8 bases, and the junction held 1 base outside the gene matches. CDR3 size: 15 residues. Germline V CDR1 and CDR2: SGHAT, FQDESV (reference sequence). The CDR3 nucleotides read TGTGCCAGCAGCTTAGTGGGACTAGCGGGAGATGAGCAGTTCTTC. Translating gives CASSLVGLAGDEQFF.

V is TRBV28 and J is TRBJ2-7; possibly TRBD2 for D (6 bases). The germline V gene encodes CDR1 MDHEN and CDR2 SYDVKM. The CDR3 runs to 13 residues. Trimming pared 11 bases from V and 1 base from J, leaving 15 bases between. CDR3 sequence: CAPPRDLSYEQYF. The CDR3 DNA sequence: TGTGCCCCCCCCCGGGACTTATCCTACGAGCAGTACTTC.

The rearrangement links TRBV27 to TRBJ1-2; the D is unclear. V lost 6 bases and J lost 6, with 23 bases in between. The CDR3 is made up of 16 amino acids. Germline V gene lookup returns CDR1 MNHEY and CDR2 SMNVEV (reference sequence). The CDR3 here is CASSFLSDLTNHGYTF. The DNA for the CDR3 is TGTGCCAGCAGCTTCTTGTCCGACCTGACAAACCATGGCTACACCTTC.

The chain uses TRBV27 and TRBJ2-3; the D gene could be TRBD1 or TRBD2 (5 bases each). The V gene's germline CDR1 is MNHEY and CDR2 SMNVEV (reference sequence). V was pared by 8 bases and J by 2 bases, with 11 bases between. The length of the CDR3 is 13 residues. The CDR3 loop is CASGTGYTDTQYF. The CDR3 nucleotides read TGTGCCAGCGGGACGGGGTACACAGATACGCAGTATTTT.

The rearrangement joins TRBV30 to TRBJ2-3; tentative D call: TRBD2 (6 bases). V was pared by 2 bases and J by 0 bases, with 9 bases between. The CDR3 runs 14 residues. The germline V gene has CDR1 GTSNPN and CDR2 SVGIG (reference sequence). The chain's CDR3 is CAWSLSGSTDTQYF. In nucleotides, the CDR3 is TGTGCCTGGAGTCTTAGCGGTAGCACAGATACGCAGTATTTT.

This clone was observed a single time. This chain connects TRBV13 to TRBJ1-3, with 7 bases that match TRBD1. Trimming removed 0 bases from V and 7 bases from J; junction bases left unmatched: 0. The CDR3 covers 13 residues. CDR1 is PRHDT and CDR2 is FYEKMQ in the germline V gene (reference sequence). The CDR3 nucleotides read TGTGCCAGCAGCTTAGGCAGGGGGAACACCATATATTTT. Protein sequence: CASSLGRGNTIYF.

In DNA form, the CDR3 reads TGTGCCAGTAGTGGGCGGGGACAGGGAGGCAATGAGCAGTTCTTC. This encodes CASSGRGQGGNEQFF. J is TRBJ2-1 and V is TRBV19; 9 bases align to TRBD1. The CDR3 loop spans 15 amino acids. CDR1 and CDR2 (germline): LNHDA, SQIVND (reference sequence). The trim removed 5 bases at V and 6 bases at J, leaving 8 bases unmatched.

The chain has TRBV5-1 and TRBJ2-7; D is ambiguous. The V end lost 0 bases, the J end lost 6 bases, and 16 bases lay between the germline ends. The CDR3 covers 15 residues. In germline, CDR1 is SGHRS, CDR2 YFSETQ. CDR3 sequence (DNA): TGCGCCAGCAGCTTGGTTGGCGACAACCTCGGCGAGCAGTACTTC. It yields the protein CASSLVGDNLGEQYF.

CDR3 sequence: CASSFGYQGAEEQYF. The CDR3 DNA is TGCGCCAGCAGCTTCGGATATCAGGGGGCGGAAGAGCAGTACTTC. The chain employs TRBV5-1 and TRBJ2-7, with TRBD1 matching 8 bases. In germline, CDR1 is SGHRS, CDR2 YFSETQ. The CDR3 totals 15 residues. The trim removed 2 bases at V and 7 bases at J, leaving 11 bases unmatched.

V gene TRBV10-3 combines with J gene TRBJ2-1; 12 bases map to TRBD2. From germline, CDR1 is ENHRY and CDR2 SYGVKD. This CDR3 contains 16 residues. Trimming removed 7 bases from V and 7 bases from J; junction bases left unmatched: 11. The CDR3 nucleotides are TGTGCCATCACCCGCGATGCTAGCGGGAGGGTTAATGAGCAGTTCTTC. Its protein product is CAITRDASGRVNEQFF.

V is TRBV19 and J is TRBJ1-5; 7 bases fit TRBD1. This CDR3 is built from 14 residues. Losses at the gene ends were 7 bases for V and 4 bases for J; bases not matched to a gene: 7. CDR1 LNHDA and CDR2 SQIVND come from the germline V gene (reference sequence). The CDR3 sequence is CASMDRWRNQPQHF. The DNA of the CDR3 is TGTGCCAGTATGGACAGGTGGAGAAATCAGCCCCAGCATTTT.

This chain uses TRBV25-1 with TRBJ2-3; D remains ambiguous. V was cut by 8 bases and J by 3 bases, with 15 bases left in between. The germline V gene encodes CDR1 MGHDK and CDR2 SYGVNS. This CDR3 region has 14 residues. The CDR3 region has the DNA TGTGCCAGCCGTCCTCACGGGCGTACAGATACGCAGTATTTT. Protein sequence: CASRPHGRTDTQYF.

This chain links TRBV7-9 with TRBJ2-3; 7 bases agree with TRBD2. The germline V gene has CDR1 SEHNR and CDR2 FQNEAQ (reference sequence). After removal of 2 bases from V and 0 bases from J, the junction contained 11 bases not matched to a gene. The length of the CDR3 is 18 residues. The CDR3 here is CASSLRFSGSRSTDTQYF. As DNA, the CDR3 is TGTGCCAGCAGCTTACGGTTTAGCGGGTCCCGAAGCACAGATACGCAGTATTTT.

CDR3 sequence (DNA): TGTGCCAGCAGCTTGAACCTTAAAGGGACCCAGTACTTC. This gives the protein CASSLNLKGTQYF. The rearrangement joins TRBV11-2 to TRBJ2-5; D is unclear. Trimming left V 3 bases short and J 7 bases short, with 12 bases between. Germline CDR1 reads SGHAT; CDR2 reads FQNNGV. This CDR3 contains 13 residues.

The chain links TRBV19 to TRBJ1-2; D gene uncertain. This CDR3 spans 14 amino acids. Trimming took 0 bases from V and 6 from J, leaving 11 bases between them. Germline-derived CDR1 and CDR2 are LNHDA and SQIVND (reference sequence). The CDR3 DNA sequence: TGTGCCAGTAGTATAGACAAGGCCCTTCATGGCTACACCTTC. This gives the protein CASSIDKALHGYTF.

The CDR3 DNA follows: TGTGCCAGCAGCCAGACAGGGATCAACGAGCAGTACTTC. Translated, it gives CASSQTGINEQYF. The chain is built from TRBV7-9 and TRBJ2-7; 7 positions agree with TRBD1. The germline gives CDR1 SEHNR, CDR2 FQNEAQ (reference sequence). The CDR3 contains 13 residues. J gave up 5 bases and V 5 bases, and 6 bases lay outside the gene matches.

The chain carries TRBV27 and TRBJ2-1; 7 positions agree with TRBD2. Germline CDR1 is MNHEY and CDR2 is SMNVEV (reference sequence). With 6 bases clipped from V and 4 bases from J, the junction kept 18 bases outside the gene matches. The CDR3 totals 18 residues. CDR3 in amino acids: CASSSLLAGEARYNEQFF. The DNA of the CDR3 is TGTGCCAGCAGCTCACTTTTGGCGGGAGAGGCCCGTTACAATGAGCAGTTCTTC.

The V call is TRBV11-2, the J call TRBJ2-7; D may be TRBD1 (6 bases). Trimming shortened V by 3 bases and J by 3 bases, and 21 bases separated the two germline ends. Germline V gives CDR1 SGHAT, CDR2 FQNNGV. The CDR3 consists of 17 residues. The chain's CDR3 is CASSFSLGADSNYEQYF. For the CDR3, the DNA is TGTGCCAGCAGCTTTAGCCTCGGGGCGGACAGCAACTACGAGCAGTACTTC.

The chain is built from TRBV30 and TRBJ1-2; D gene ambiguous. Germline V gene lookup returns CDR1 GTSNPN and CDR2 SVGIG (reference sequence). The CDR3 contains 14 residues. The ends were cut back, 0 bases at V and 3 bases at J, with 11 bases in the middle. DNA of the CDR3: TGTGCCTGGAGTGTCACCTTGGCGGACTATGGCTACACCTTC. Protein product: CAWSVTLADYGYTF.

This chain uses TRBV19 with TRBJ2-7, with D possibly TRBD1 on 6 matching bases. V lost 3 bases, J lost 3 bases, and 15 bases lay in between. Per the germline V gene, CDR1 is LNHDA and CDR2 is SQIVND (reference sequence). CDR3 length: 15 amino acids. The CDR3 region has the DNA TGTGCCAGTAGTATTGGTCAGGGGATCAACTACGAGCAGTACTTC. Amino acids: CASSIGQGINYEQYF.

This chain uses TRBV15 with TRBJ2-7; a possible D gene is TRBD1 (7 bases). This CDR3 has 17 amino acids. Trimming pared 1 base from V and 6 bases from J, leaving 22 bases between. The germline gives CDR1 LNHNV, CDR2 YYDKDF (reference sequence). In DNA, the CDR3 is TGTGCCACCAGCAGAGGGAGTGGAGGGACAGAGGCTTTCGAGCAGTACTTC. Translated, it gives CATSRGSGGTEAFEQYF.

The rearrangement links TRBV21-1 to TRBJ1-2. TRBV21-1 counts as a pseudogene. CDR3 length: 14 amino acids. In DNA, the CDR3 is TGTGCCAGCAGCCCAACCCCGGATAACTATGGCTACACCTTC. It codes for CASSPTPDNYGYTF.

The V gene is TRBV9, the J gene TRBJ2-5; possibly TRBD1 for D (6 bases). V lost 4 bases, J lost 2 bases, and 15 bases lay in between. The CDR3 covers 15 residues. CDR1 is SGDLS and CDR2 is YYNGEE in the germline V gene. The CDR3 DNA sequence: TGTGCCAGCAGCCCGGGAAGCGACAGGCAAGAGACCCAGTACTTC. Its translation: CASSPGSDRQETQYF. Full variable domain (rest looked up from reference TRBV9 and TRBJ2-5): DSGVTQTPKHLITATGQRVTLRCSPRSGDLSVYWYQQSLDQGLQFLIQYYNGEERAKGNILERFSAQQFPDLHSELNLSSLELGDSALYFCASSPGSDRQETQYFGPGTRLLVL.

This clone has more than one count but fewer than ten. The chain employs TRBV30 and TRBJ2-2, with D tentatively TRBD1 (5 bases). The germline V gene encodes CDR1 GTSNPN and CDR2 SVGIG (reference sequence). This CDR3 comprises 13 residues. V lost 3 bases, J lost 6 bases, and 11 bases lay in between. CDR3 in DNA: TGTGCCTGGAGCGCAGGGTTGCCCGGGGAGCTGTTTTTT. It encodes CAWSAGLPGELFF. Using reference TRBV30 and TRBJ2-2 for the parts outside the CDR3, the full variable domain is SQTIHQWPATLVQPVGSPLSLECTVEGTSNPNLYWYRQAAGRGLQLLFYSVGIGQISSEVPQNLSASRPQDRQFILSSKKLLLSDSGFYLCAWSAGLPGELFFGEGSRLTVL.

The CDR3 coding sequence is TGTGCCAGCAGCTTCGATGCCTTAAACTATGGCTACACCTTC. Its protein is CASSFDALNYGYTF. The chain links TRBV7-9 to TRBJ1-2; no clear D gene. CDR3 length: 14 residues. Trimming left V 3 bases short and J 2 bases short, with 10 bases between. Germline V gene lookup returns CDR1 SEHNR and CDR2 FQNEAQ (reference sequence).

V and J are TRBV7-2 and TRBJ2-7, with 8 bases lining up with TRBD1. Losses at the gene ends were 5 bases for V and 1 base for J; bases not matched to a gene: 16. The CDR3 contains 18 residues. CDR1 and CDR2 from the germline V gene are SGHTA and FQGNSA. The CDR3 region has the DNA TGTGCCAGCAGCACCGTGTTTCACCAGGGGGCTGATTCCTACGAGCAGTACTTC. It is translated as CASSTVFHQGADSYEQYF.

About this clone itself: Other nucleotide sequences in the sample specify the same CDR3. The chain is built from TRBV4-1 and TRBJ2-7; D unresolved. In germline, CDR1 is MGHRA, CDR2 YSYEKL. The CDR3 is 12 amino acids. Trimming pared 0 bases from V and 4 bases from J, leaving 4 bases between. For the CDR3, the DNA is TGCGCCAGCAGCCAAGATGGGTACGAGCAGTACTTC. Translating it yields CASSQDGYEQYF.

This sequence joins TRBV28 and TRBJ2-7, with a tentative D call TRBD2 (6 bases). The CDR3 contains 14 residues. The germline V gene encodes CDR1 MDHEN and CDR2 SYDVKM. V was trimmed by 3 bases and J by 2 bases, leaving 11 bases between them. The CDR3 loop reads CASSFVGLTYEQYF. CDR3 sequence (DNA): TGTGCCAGCAGTTTTGTGGGACTGACCTACGAGCAGTACTTC.

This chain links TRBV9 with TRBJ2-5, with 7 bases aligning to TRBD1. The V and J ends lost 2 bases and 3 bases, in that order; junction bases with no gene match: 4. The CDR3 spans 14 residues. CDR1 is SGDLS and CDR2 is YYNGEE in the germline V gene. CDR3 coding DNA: TGTGCCAGCAGCGTCGCCGGGACAGAAGAGACCCAGTACTTC. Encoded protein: CASSVAGTEETQYF.